The T cell receptor (beta chain) described here comes from a study of blood T cells in healthy people across ages. Looking at the study overall: Every two T cells gave about one barcoded beta molecule via template switching.

From germline, CDR1 is MNHEY and CDR2 SVGEGT. CDR3 length: 12 amino acids. Trimming took 6 bases from V and 8 from J; bases not matched to a gene: 4. General study points: Percentage of naive T cells showed a strong correlation with TCR beta diversity. Higher diversity, along with more naive CD4+ cells, distinguished long-lived donors from aged donors.

A second about 6 to 12 cycle PCR used barcoded and J-beta primers. A single record per CDR3 protein comes from TCRdb applying MiXCR to the 5' RACE reads. The table records some 1,500,000 distinct CDR3 sequences, 35% to 45% of them present only once. This clonotype was detected a few times. Its antigen is still unknown. The receptor comes from a woman younger than 30 in good health. The sequencing input was blood. The J gene is TRBJ1-2, the V gene TRBV6-2 or TRBV6-3, with 9 bases lining up with TRBD1. CDR3 sequence: CASRPGQGGYTF. CDR3 in DNA: TGTGCCAGCAGACCGGGACAGGGAGGCTACACCTTC.